These 28 T cell receptor beta chains were all obtained from the same sample, sequenced in a study of OX40 agonist ivuxolimab in advanced cancers. Method: immunoSEQ multiplex PCR; TCRdb's copy keeps in-frame clones and lacks some. The data contain about 67,000 clones, over 75% of them seen just once; the ten biggest clones take up 5.5%. This specimen consisted of CD4+ or CD8+ T cells sorted from blood, obtained in a trial of the OX40 agonist ivuxolimab. The receptors stem from an adult with an advanced solid tumor such as melanoma, head and neck, liver or kidney cancer.

The chain has TRBV4-1 and TRBJ2-3, with 7 bases fitting TRBD1. V lost 1 base and J lost 6; bases outside the gene matches: 7. The CDR3 runs 15 residues. Germline V lookup: CDR1 MGHRA, CDR2 YSYEKL. CDR3 nucleotide sequence: TGCGCCAGCAGCCAAGTGGAGACAGGGTTGGATACGCAGTATTTT. It specifies CASSQVETGLDTQYF.

V gene TRBV7-9 combines with J gene TRBJ1-5, with D perhaps TRBD1 (5 bases). V was pared by 5 bases and J by 4 bases, with 12 bases between. The CDR3 runs 14 residues. Germline assignment: CDR1 SEHNR and CDR2 FQNEAQ (reference sequence). CDR3 in amino acids: CASSTGVLNQPQHF. In DNA form, the CDR3 reads TGTGCCAGCAGCACGGGGGTATTAAATCAGCCCCAGCATTTT.

This clone was found a few times. V usage is TRBV15 and J usage is TRBJ2-1, with 7 bases matching TRBD2. The CDR3 extends over 16 amino acids. CDR1 LNHNV and CDR2 YYDKDF come from the germline V gene (reference sequence). V gave up 6 bases and J gave up 6 bases; unmatched junction bases: 14. Here the CDR3 DNA reads TGTGCCACCAGTCTGCTAAAGGGAGGGCCTAGCAATGAGCAGTTCTTC. It specifies CATSLLKGGPSNEQFF.

The rearrangement joins TRBV7-2 to TRBJ2-4; 9 nucleotides line up with TRBD1. Germline values: CDR1 SGHTA, CDR2 FQGNSA. The trim removed 2 bases at V and 7 bases at J, leaving 9 bases unmatched. There are 16 residues in the CDR3. The CDR3 DNA sequence: TGTGCCAGCAGCTTAAACCCCCCGGGACAGGGTAACATTCAGTACTTC. Translating it yields CASSLNPPGQGNIQYF.

The V and J genes are TRBV10-3 and TRBJ1-1, with TRBD1 as a possible D gene (6 bases). There are 15 residues in the CDR3. CDR1 is ENHRY, CDR2 SYGVKD, per germline. Trimming removed 4 bases at V and 1 base at J, with 13 bases between. CDR3 loop: CAISGGASGNTEAFF. Here the CDR3 DNA reads TGTGCCATCAGTGGGGGGGCTTCAGGGAACACTGAAGCTTTCTTT.

The chain couples TRBV18 to TRBJ2-1; D gene unclear. Trimming stripped 3 bases from V and 9 bases from J, with 12 bases between. Germline lookup yields CDR1 KGHSH and CDR2 LQKENI. The CDR3 is 13 residues long. CDR3 amino acids: CASSPRSKVEQFF. The CDR3 DNA reads as TGTGCCAGCTCACCCCGTTCGAAGGTTGAGCAGTTCTTC.

This clone has only a few counts. The chain links TRBV28 to TRBJ2-7; D could derive from TRBD1 or TRBD2 (5 bases each). The CDR3 contains 13 residues. Germline CDR1 and CDR2: MDHEN and SYDVKM. The CDR3 sequence: CATSWGSTYEQYV. The CDR3 nucleotides read TGTGCCACCAGTTGGGGGTCCACCTACGAGCAGTACGTC.

The chain links TRBV18 to TRBJ2-5; 8 nucleotides match TRBD1. Trimming removed 2 bases from V and 4 bases from J; junction bases left unmatched: 6. The CDR3 has 15 amino acids. Looked up from germline, CDR1 is KGHSH and CDR2 is LQKENI. The CDR3 spells CASSPNPGQVETQYF. The CDR3 coding sequence is TGTGCCAGCTCACCAAATCCGGGACAGGTAGAGACCCAGTACTTC. The entire variable domain, with the rest obtained from reference TRBV18 and TRBJ2-5, is as follows: NAGVMQNPRHLVRRRGQEARLRCSPMKGHSHVYWYRQLPEEGLKFMVYLQKENIIDESGMPKERFSAEFPKEGPSILRIQQVVRGDSAAYFCASSPNPGQVETQYFGPGTRLLVL.

The genes are TRBV28 and TRBJ1-6, with TRBD1 as a possible D gene (5 bases). V was pared by 7 bases and J by 12 bases, with 13 bases between. The CDR3 is 12 residues long. CDR1 is MDHEN, CDR2 SYDVKM, per germline. CDR3 region: CASTTQRGPLHF. In DNA, the CDR3 is TGTGCCAGCACTACTCAAAGGGGACCCCTCCACTTT.

The gene calls are TRBV25-1 and TRBJ1-3; D is ambiguous. The CDR3 sequence is 14 residues long. V was cut by 3 bases and J by 1 base, with 7 bases left in between. Per germline, CDR1 MGHDK and CDR2 SYGVNS. Written as DNA, the CDR3 is TGTGCCAGCAGTGAGGTAACATCTGGAAACACCATATATTTT. Protein product: CASSEVTSGNTIYF.

The chain employs TRBV12-5 and TRBJ2-3, with D possibly matching TRBD2 (6 bases). The CDR3 is 12 residues long. V lost 4 bases, J lost 8 bases, and 10 bases lay in between. The germline V gene has CDR1 LGHNT and CDR2 FRNRAP. CDR3 sequence (DNA): TGTGCTAGTGGTTCGACGCGGGGTACGCAGTATTTT. Its protein is CASGSTRGTQYF.

The V gene is TRBV7-9, the J gene TRBJ2-2; TRBD1 matches 7 bases. Germline V gene data show CDR1 as SEHNR and CDR2 as FQNEAQ (reference sequence). The length of the CDR3 is 15 residues. The J segment lost 2 bases and the V segment lost 3 bases, leaving 3 bases of the junction unmatched. The CDR3 nucleotides read TGTGCCAGCAGCTTCCAGGGGGTAAACACCGGGGAGCTGTTTTTT. Amino acid sequence: CASSFQGVNTGELFF. Based on the CDR3 plus reference TRBV7-9 and TRBJ2-2, the full variable domain is DTGVSQNPRHKITKRGQNVTFRCDPISEHNRLYWYRQTLGQGPEFLTYFQNEAQLEKSRLLSDRFSAERPKGSFSTLEIQRTEQGDSAMYLCASSFQGVNTGELFFGEGSRLTVL.

This chain links TRBV5-6 with TRBJ2-5, with 9 bases that match TRBD2. Germline CDR1 SGHDT, CDR2 YYEEEE. There are 15 residues in the CDR3. Trimming cost V 1 base and J 1 base; bases outside gene matches: 2. The CDR3 loop is CASSLPSGAQETQYF. CDR3 in DNA: TGTGCCAGCAGCTTGCCTAGCGGGGCCCAAGAGACCCAGTACTTC.

This chain's CDR3 is CASSLVQGATEAFF. DNA for the CDR3: TGTGCCAGCAGCTTGGTCCAGGGGGCGACTGAAGCTTTCTTT. V and J are TRBV5-6 and TRBJ1-1, with TRBD1 matching over 8 bases. The germline V gene has CDR1 SGHDT and CDR2 YYEEEE. Unmatched junction bases numbered 3, after V lost 0 bases and J lost 5 bases. The CDR3 extends over 14 amino acids.

The V and J genes are TRBV4-3 and TRBJ1-1, with D perhaps matching TRBD1 (6 bases). Trimming took off 0 bases at V and 2 bases at J, with 10 bases between the two ends. The CDR3 extends over 15 amino acids. Looked up from germline, CDR1 is LGHNA and CDR2 is YSLEER. The DNA for the CDR3 is TGCGCCAGCAGCCAAGATCAGGGGAGAAACACTGAAGCTTTCTTT. It translates to CASSQDQGRNTEAFF.

V usage is TRBV5-6 and J usage is TRBJ2-7; possible D gene TRBD2, 6 bases. Germline V gene lookup returns CDR1 SGHDT and CDR2 YYEEEE. The CDR3 sequence is 15 residues long. Deletions cut 5 bases from V and 1 base from J, with 16 bases between. CDR3 protein: CASRSRRVSSYEQYV. CDR3 DNA: TGTGCCAGCAGATCACGGAGGGTTTCTTCCTACGAGCAGTACGTC.

The V and J genes are TRBV7-6 and TRBJ2-1, with 11 bases matching TRBD2. Losses at the gene ends were 2 bases for V and 8 bases for J; bases not matched to a gene: 5. Germline lookup yields CDR1 SGHVS and CDR2 FNYEAQ. This CDR3 region has 15 residues. CDR3 bases: TGTGCCAGCAGCTTATTTAGCGGGAGGGCCGATGAGCAGTTCTTC. Encoded protein: CASSLFSGRADEQFF.

This clone showed up just a few times. The chain links TRBV27 to TRBJ1-5; D unclear. V lost 5 bases and J lost 5, with 13 bases in between. This CDR3 has 14 amino acids. Germline V gene sequence: CDR1 MNHEY, CDR2 SMNVEV (reference sequence). CDR3 nucleotides: TGTGCCAGCAGTCCCGACGGCCCGGATCAGCCCCAGCATTTT. Its translation is CASSPDGPDQPQHF.

The gene calls are TRBV10-3 and TRBJ1-2; 7 bases map to TRBD1. V trimming: 6 bases; J trimming: 4 bases; junction bases outside the gene matches: 5. The length of the CDR3 is 13 residues. Germline CDR1 ENHRY, CDR2 SYGVKD. The CDR3 sequence: CAISRDSPYGYTF. The CDR3 DNA reads TGTGCCATCAGCCGGGACAGCCCCTATGGCTACACCTTC.

V gene TRBV6-1 combines with J gene TRBJ1-3, with a weak D call TRBD1 (5 bases). Germline V lookup: CDR1 MNHNS, CDR2 SASEGT. The CDR3 totals 15 residues. V was cut by 5 bases and J by 2 bases, with 13 bases left in between. CDR3 sequence: CASSKPGPPGNTIYF. The CDR3 DNA reads as TGTGCCAGCAGTAAACCGGGACCCCCTGGAAACACCATATATTTT.

V gene TRBV6-6 combines with J gene TRBJ2-2; D remains unclear. V gave up 8 bases and J gave up 6 bases, with 10 bases separating them. This CDR3 is built from 12 residues. Germline V gene lookup returns CDR1 MNHNY and CDR2 SVGAGI (reference sequence). The CDR3 coding sequence is TGTGCCAGCTCCCAAGGAGCCGGGGAGCTGTTTTTT. This encodes CASSQGAGELFF.

The rearrangement links TRBV5-1 to TRBJ2-2, with 9 positions matching TRBD1. Germline V gene data show CDR1 as SGHRS and CDR2 as YFSETQ. The CDR3 runs to 14 residues. V shed 4 bases and J 5 bases; nucleotides not matched to a gene: 3. The CDR3 DNA reads TGCGCCAGCAGCCTGACAGGGGGGACCGGGGAGCTGTTTTTT. It is translated as CASSLTGGTGELFF.

The chain has TRBV15 and TRBJ1-1; D unresolved. Per germline, CDR1 LNHNV and CDR2 YYDKDF (reference sequence). The CDR3 covers 15 residues. V lost 0 bases to trimming and J lost 7 bases, with 15 bases between them. DNA of the CDR3: TGTGCCACCAGCAGAGATCGGGAGGTCGAAGGTGAAGCTTTCTTT. Protein sequence: CATSRDREVEGEAFF. Looking up the rest from reference TRBV15 and TRBJ1-1 gives the full variable domain: DAMVIQNPRYQVTQFGKPVTLSCSQTLNHNVMYWYQQKSSQAPKLLFHYYDKDFNNEADTPDNFQSRRPNTSFCFLDIRSPGLGDTAMYLCATSRDREVEGEAFFGQGTRLTVV.

The chain couples TRBV11-2 to TRBJ2-1, with TRBD2 matching over 8 bases. The CDR3 is made up of 14 amino acids. V gave up 6 bases and J gave up 9 bases; unmatched junction bases: 10. In germline, CDR1 is SGHAT, CDR2 FQNNGV. The DNA of the CDR3 is TGTGCCAGCAGGCTTAGCGGGACGGCCGGTGAGCAGTTCTTC. Residues: CASRLSGTAGEQFF.

V and J are TRBV5-1 and TRBJ2-7; D perhaps matches TRBD1 (6 bases). V lost 0 bases to trimming and J lost 5 bases, with 12 bases between them. Looked up from germline, CDR1 is SGHRS and CDR2 is YFSETQ. CDR3 length equals 14 residues. The CDR3 sequence: CASSLDREMDEQYF. In DNA form, the CDR3 reads TGCGCCAGCAGCTTGGACAGGGAAATGGACGAGCAGTACTTC.

The chain has TRBV6-5 and TRBJ2-2, with D maybe TRBD2 (6 bases). Germline-derived CDR1 and CDR2 are MNHEY and SVGAGI. V was clipped by 6 bases and J by 6 bases, with 8 bases between them. The CDR3 is 12 amino acids. The CDR3 here is CASRGGAGELFF. The CDR3 DNA sequence: TGTGCCAGCAGGGGAGGAGCCGGGGAGCTGTTTTTT.

This chain connects TRBV5-4 to TRBJ2-1; 10 nucleotides line up with TRBD2. Germline loops: CDR1 SGHNT, CDR2 YYREEE (reference sequence). V was clipped by 2 bases and J by 2 bases; unmatched bases: 7. This CDR3 contains 17 residues. The CDR3 DNA sequence: TGTGCCAGCAGCTTAGCAAGCGGGGGGGCGGCCTACAATGAGCAGTTCTTC. Its protein product is CASSLASGGAAYNEQFF.

Only a few counts were recorded for this clone. V is TRBV11-2 and J is TRBJ2-1; 8 bases are shared with TRBD2. Germline values: CDR1 SGHAT, CDR2 FQNNGV. V shed 5 bases, J shed 5 bases, and the junction held 11 bases outside the gene matches. The CDR3 is 16 amino acids. The CDR3 DNA reads as TGTGCCAGCAGCCCGCTGGCGGGACTAGAGAACAATGAGCAGTTCTTC. The encoded protein is CASSPLAGLENNEQFF.